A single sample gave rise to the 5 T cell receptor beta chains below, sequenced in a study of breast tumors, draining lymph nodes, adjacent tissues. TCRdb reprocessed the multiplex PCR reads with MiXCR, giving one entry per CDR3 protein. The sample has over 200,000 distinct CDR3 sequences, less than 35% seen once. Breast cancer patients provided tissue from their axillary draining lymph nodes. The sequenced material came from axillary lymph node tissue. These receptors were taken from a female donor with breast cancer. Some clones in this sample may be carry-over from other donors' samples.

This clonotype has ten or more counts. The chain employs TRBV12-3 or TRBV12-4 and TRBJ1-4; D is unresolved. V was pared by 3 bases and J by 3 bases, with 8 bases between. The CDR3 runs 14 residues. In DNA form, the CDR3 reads TGTGCCAGCAGTTTCGGGCATTCTAATGAAAAACTGTTTTTT. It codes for CASSFGHSNEKLFF.

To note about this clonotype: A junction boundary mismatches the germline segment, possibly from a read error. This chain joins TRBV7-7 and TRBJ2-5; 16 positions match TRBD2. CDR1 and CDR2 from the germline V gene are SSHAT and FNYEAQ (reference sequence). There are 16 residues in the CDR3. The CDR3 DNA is TGTGCTAGCAGCGCGGGGACTAGCGGGGGGGTGGAGACCCAGTACTTC. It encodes CASSAGTSGGVETQYF.

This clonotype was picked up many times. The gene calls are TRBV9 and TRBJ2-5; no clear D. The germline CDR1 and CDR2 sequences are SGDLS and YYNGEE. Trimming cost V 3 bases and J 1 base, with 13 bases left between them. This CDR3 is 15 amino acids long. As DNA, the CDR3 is TGTGCCAGCAGCGCGGTTGACAAGATCCAAGAGACCCAGTACTTC. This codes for CASSAVDKIQETQYF.

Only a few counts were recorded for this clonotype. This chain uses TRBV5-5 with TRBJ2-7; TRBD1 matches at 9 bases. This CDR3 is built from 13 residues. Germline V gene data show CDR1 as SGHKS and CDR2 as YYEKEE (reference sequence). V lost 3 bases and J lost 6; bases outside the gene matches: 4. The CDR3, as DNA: TGTGCCAGCAGCTCTACAGGGGGCGGCGAGCAGTACTTC. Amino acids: CASSSTGGGEQYF.

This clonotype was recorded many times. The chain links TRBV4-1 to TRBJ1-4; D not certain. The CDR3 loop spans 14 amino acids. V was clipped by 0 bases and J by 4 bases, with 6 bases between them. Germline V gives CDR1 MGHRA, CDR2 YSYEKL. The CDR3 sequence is CASSQDRFNEKLFF. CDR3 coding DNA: TGCGCCAGCAGCCAAGACAGATTTAATGAAAAACTGTTTTTT.